The clone carrying this TCR beta chain was detected ten times or more. Its antigen is still unknown. This sample was taken from a study of T cell repertoires in cytomegalovirus infection. Notes on the study in general: Cumulated frequencies of public TCR beta families served to identify carriers of CMV plus the relevant HLA.

V trimming: 5 bases; J trimming: 3 bases; junction bases outside the gene matches: 8. The CDR3 is made up of 15 amino acids. Looked up from germline, CDR1 is SGHVS and CDR2 is FNYEAQ. TCRdb ran MiXCR on the reads and lists one entry per CDR3 protein. This sample yields approximately 700,000 distinct CDR3 sequences, of which roughly 35% are seen a single time; 2.5% to 3.5% belongs to the top ten. This receptor was identified in a human donor in good health (CMV status not recorded). Some clones in this sample may be carry-over from other donors' samples. Sequencing was carried out using PBMCs. This chain joins TRBV7-6 and TRBJ2-3; 7 bases are shared with TRBD1. The CDR3 loop reads CASSNRQGWTDTQYF. The CDR3 DNA reads TGTGCCAGCAGCAACAGACAGGGCTGGACAGATACGCAGTATTTT.